The source of this T cell receptor (beta chain) is a study of T cell responses to AZD1222 COVID-19 vaccine. Study-wide points: Baseline antibody screening turned up just a handful of seropositive AZD1222 recipients.

Assay: immunoSEQ multiplex PCR; the TCRdb copy retains only in-frame clones and omits some. The table records some 200,000 clones, roughly 93% of them present only once. For this clone: Its antigen is currently unknown.

The CDR3 length is 14 residues. V shed 0 bases and J shed 10 bases, with 12 bases lying between them. CDR1 is SGHAT and CDR2 is FQNNGV in the germline V gene. The rearrangement joins TRBV11-2 to TRBJ1-4; D perhaps matches TRBD1 (6 bases). Sequenced here: peripheral blood, sampled on day 0 of AZD1222 vaccination. The source is an adult in good health. The CDR3 DNA reads TGTGCCAGCAGCTTAGAATGGACAGCCGGAAAACTGTTTTTT. This translates into CASSLEWTAGKLFF.